The clone carrying this TCR beta chain was recorded a few times. Its antigen is undetermined. The source of the sample is a study of blood T cells in healthy people across ages. Study-wide context: Per every two T cells, about one barcoded beta molecule was captured by template switching.

Total RNA extraction produced at least 5 micrograms (per sample) for the study. The CDR3 totals 16 residues. Study conclusions and caveats: Age showed a roughly linear inverse relationship with TCR beta diversity per million T cells.

Sample-barcoded 5' priming and a J-beta primer mix drove a second PCR of roughly 6 to 12 cycles. TCRdb passed the 5' RACE reads through MiXCR, listing each CDR3 protein once. The sample carries roughly 1,500,000 distinct CDR3 sequences, 35% to 45% recorded once. This rearrangement joins TRBV21-1 to TRBJ2-5; TRBD1, the table's D call, was not compared with the DNA. TRBV21-1 is flagged as a pseudogene. The sample taken for sequencing was blood. The sequence derives from a woman between 18 and 29 years old in good health. The chain's CDR3 is CASSKSRSRSEETQYF. Written as DNA, the CDR3 is TGTGCCAGCAGCAAATCCCGTTCACGTTCGGAGGAAACCCAGTACTTC.